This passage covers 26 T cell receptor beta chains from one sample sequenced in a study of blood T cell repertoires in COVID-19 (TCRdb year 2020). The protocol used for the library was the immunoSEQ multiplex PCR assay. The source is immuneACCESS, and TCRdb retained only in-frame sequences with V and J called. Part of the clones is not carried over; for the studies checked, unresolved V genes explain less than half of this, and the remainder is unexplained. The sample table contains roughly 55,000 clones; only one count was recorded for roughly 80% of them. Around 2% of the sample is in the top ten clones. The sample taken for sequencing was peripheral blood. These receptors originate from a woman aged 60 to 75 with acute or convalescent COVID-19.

CDR3 bases: TGTGCCTGGTCTCAGATTGACAACCCGAACACTGAAGCTTTCTTT. Translation gives CAWSQIDNPNTEAFF. The rearrangement uses TRBV30 and TRBJ1-1; D is uncertain. CDR1 and CDR2 from the germline V gene are GTSNPN and SVGIG (reference sequence). The CDR3 length is 15 residues. Trimming shortened V by 5 bases and J by 1 base, and 17 bases separated the two germline ends.

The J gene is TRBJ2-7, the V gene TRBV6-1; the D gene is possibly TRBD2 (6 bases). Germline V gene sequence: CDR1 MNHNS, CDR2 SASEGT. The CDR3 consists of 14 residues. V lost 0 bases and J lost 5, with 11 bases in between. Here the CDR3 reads CASSEALGGDEQYF. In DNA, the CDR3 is TGTGCCAGCAGTGAAGCCCTGGGGGGTGACGAGCAGTACTTC.

CDR3 in DNA: TGCGCCAGCAGCCGGGGCACTAACTATGGCTACACCTTC. This sequence encodes CASSRGTNYGYTF. The chain uses TRBV4-1 and TRBJ1-2; D is perhaps TRBD1 (5 bases). V was pared by 4 bases and J by 0 bases, with 6 bases between. The CDR3 length is 13 residues. Germline CDR1 reads MGHRA; CDR2 reads YSYEKL.

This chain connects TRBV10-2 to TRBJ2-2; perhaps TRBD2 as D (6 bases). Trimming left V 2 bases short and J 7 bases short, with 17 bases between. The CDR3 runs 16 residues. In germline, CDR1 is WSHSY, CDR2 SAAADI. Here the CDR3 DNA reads TGCGCCAGCAGTGAGAGGGGCGGGACGGGGATCGGGGAGCTGTTTTTT. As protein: CASSERGGTGIGELFF.

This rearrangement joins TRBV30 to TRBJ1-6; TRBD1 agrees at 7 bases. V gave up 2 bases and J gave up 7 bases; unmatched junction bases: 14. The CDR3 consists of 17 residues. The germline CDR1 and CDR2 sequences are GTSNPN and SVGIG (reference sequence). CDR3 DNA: TGTGCCTGGAGTCCTCCCGCCCGACAGGGCCCAAATTCACCCCTCCACTTT. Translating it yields CAWSPPARQGPNSPLHF.

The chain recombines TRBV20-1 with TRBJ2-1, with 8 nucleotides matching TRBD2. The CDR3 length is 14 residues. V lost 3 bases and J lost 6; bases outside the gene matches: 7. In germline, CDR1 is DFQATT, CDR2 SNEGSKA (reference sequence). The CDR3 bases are TGCAGTGCTAGTAGGGCTAGCGGGCCCAATGAGCAGTTCTTC. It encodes CSASRASGPNEQFF.

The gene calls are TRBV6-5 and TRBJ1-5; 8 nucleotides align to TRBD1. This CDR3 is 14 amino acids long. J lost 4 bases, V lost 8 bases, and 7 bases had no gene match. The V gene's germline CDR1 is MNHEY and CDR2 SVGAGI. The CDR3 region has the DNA TGTGCCAGCGTGGACAGGGCGTTGAATCAGCCCCAGCATTTT. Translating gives CASVDRALNQPQHF.

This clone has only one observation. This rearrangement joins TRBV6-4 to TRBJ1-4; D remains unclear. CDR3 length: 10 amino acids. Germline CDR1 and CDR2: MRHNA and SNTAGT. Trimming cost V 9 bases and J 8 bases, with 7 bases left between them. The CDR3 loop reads CASGGEKLFF. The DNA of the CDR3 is TGTGCCAGTGGAGGGGAAAAACTGTTTTTT.

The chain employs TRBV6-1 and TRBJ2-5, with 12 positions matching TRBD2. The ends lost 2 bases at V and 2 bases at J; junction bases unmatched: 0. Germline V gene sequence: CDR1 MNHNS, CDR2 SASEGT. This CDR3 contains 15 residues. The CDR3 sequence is CASSELAGGQETQYF. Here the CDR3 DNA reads TGTGCCAGCAGTGAACTAGCGGGAGGGCAAGAGACCCAGTACTTC.

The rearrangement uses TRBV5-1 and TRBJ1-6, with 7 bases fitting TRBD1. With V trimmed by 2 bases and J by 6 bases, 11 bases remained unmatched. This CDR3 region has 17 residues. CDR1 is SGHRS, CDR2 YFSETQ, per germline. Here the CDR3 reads CASSFKPRDRANSPLHF. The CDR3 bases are TGCGCCAGCAGCTTCAAACCCCGGGACAGAGCTAATTCACCCCTCCACTTT.

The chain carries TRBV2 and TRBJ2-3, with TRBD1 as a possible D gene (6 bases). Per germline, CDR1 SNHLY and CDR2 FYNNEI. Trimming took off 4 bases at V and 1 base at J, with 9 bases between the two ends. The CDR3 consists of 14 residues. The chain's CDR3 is CASSGQVGTDTQYF. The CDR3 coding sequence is TGTGCCAGCAGTGGACAGGTTGGCACAGATACGCAGTATTTT.

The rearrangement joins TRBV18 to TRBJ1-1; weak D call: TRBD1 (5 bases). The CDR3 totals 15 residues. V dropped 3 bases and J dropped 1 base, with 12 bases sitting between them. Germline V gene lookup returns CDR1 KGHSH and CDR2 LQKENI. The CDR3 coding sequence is TGTGCCAGCTCACCTACGGGGGGATCGAACACTGAAGCTTTCTTT. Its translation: CASSPTGGSNTEAFF.

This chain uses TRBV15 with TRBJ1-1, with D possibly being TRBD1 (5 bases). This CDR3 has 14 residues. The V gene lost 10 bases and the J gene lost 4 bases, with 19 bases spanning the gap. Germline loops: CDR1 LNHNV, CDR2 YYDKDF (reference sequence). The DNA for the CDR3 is TGTGCCAGCAGTGACTCAGGGATGTCCACTGAAGCTTTCTTT. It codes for CASSDSGMSTEAFF.

DNA for the CDR3: TGTGCCAGCAGCCAAGGTCAGGAAGCTTTCTTT. Translated: CASSQGQEAFF. This rearrangement joins TRBV3-1 (or the pseudogene TRBV3-2) to TRBJ1-1, with D hard to call. In germline, CDR1 is LGHDT, CDR2 YNNKEL (reference sequence). Trimming pared 1 base from V and 8 bases from J, leaving 5 bases between. This CDR3 comprises 11 residues.

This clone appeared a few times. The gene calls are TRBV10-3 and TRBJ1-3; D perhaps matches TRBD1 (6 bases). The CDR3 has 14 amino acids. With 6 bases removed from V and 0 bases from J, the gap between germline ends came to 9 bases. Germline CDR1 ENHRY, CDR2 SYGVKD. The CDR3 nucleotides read TGTGCCATCAGGACAGGAGCCTCTGGAAACACCATATATTTT. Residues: CAIRTGASGNTIYF.

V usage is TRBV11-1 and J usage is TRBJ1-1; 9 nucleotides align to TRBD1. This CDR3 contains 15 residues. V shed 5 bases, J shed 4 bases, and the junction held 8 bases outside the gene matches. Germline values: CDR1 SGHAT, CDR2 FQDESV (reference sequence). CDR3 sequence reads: CASSRRDRATTEAFF. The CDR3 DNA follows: TGTGCCAGCAGCAGGAGGGACAGGGCCACCACTGAAGCTTTCTTT.

Here the CDR3 DNA reads TGTGCCAGCAGCACGAGGGACTCTGGGGCCAACGTCCTGACTTTC. This codes for CASSTRDSGANVLTF. The rearrangement joins TRBV5-4 to TRBJ2-6, with D tentatively TRBD2 (5 bases). The CDR3 spans 15 residues. Germline V gene sequence: CDR1 SGHNT, CDR2 YYREEE (reference sequence). V was clipped by 4 bases and J by 0 bases, with 8 bases between them.

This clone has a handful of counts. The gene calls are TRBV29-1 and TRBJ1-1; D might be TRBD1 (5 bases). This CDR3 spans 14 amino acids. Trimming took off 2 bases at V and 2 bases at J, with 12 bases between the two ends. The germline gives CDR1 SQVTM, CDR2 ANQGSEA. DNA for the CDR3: TGCAGCGTTGAACGGGGGGGGATTAACACTGAAGCTTTCTTT. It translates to CSVERGGINTEAFF.

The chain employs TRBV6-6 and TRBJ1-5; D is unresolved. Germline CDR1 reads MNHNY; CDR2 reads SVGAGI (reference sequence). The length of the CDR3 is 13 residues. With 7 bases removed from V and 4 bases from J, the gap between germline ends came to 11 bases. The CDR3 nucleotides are TGTGCCAGCACGGGGAGAGAGAATCAGCCCCAGCATTTT. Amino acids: CASTGRENQPQHF.

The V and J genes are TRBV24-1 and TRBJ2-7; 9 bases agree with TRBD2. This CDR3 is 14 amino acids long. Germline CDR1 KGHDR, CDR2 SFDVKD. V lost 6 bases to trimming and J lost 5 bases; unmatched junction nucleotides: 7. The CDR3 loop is CATSSSGTPDEQYF. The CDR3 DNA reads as TGTGCCACCAGTTCTAGCGGGACCCCCGACGAGCAGTACTTC.

CDR3 coding DNA: TGTGCCAGTAGTATCGAAAGCCGGGTGGCTAATGGCTACACCTTC. It specifies CASSIESRVANGYTF. The V call is TRBV19, the J call TRBJ1-2, with D uncertain. This CDR3 contains 15 residues. Germline lookup yields CDR1 LNHDA and CDR2 SQIVND (reference sequence). Trimming took off 3 bases at V and 6 bases at J, with 17 bases between the two ends.

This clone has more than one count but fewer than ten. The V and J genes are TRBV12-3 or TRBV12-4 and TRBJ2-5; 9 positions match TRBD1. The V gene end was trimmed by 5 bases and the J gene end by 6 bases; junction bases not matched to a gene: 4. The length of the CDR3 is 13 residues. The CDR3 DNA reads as TGTGCCAGCAGTACGGACAGGGGAAAGACCCAGTACTTC. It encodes CASSTDRGKTQYF.

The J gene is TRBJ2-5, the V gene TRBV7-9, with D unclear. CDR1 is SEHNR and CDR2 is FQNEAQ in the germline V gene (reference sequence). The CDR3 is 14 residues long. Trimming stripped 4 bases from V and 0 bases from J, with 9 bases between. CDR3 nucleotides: TGTGCCAGCAGCTCTGACTCGTACCAAGAGACCCAGTACTTC. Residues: CASSSDSYQETQYF.

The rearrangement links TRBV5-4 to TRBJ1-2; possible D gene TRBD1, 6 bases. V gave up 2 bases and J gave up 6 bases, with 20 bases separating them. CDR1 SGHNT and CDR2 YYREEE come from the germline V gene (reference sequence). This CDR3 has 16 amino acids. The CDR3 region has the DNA TGTGCCAGCAGCTTCGGGTCTAATAGGGGGAATAATGGCTACACCTTC. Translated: CASSFGSNRGNNGYTF.

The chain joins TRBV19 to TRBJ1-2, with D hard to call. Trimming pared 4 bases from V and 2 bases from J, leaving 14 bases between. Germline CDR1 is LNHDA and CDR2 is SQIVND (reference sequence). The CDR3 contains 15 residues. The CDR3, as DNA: TGTGCCAGTAGTACCCTCTCACGGGGAAACTATGGCTACACCTTC. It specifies CASSTLSRGNYGYTF.

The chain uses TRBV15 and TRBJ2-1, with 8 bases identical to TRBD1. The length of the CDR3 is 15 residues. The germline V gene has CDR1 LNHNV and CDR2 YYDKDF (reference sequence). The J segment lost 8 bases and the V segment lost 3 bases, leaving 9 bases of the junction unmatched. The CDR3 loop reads CATSSIGQGADEQFF. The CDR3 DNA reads TGTGCCACCAGCAGCATCGGGCAGGGGGCGGATGAGCAGTTCTTC.